Listed here are 25 T cell receptor beta chains from one sample, sequenced in a study of human T cells and chemical hapten exposure (dated by TCRdb to about 2021). Receptor amplification or capture employed RACE. The listed sequencing device is NextSeq 500. TCRdb reran the public reads through fastp at Q25 and MiXCR, keeping productive beta chains. Under each unique CDR3 protein, matching rows form one entry showing the most common genes and DNA. The sample table contains about 77,000 distinct CDR3 sequences; only one count was recorded for about 9.2% of them. Clones ranked in the top ten supply 1.7% of the sample. Taken with the paper, the label for time point translates to: healthy volunteer bleed at 6 weeks. Unfractionated whole blood was collected in Tempus Blood RNA tubes, and total RNA was extracted from that blood. The sample was whole blood. These receptor sequences come from a female donor in good health. Some clones in this sample may be carry-over from other donors' samples.

This clonotype was seen a handful of times. The chain joins TRBV5-1 to TRBJ2-7, with D tentatively TRBD1 (6 bases). The CDR3 is 14 residues long. Trimming removed 4 bases from V and 2 bases from J, with 13 bases in between. Germline V lookup: CDR1 SGHRS, CDR2 YFSETQ. In DNA, the CDR3 is TGCGCCAGCAGCATAAGGGGGATCACCTACGAGCAGTACTTC. As protein: CASSIRGITYEQYF.

V is TRBV28 and J is TRBJ1-1, with a weak D call TRBD1 (6 bases). The ends were cut back, 7 bases at V and 0 bases at J, with 18 bases in the middle. The CDR3 spans 16 residues. Looked up from germline, CDR1 is MDHEN and CDR2 is SYDVKM. CDR3 region: CASTVGQGGMNTEAFF. The CDR3 coding sequence is TGTGCCAGCACTGTAGGACAAGGGGGGATGAACACTGAAGCTTTCTTT.

This clonotype was counted many times. V gene TRBV4-1 combines with J gene TRBJ2-5; D not certain. CDR1 and CDR2 from the germline V gene are MGHRA and YSYEKL. The V end lost 1 base, the J end lost 2 bases, and 14 bases lay between the germline ends. This CDR3 spans 16 amino acids. The CDR3 sequence: CASSQGLGTPQETQYF. DNA for the CDR3: TGCGCCAGCAGCCAAGGCTTGGGTACTCCACAAGAGACCCAGTACTTC.

There are many counts of this clonotype. CDR3 nucleotide sequence: TGTGCCAGCAGCCGTGTCCGTGGGGAGAACTATGGCTACACCTTC. Encoded protein: CASSRVRGENYGYTF. This chain connects TRBV5-5 to TRBJ1-2; the D is unclear. Deletions cut 4 bases from V and 2 bases from J, with 15 bases between. The CDR3 is made up of 15 amino acids. CDR1 is SGHKS and CDR2 is YYEKEE in the germline V gene (reference sequence).

This clonotype was picked up a small number of times. This chain joins TRBV6-2 or TRBV6-3 and TRBJ1-1; D is ambiguous. The CDR3 is 9 amino acids. CDR1 and CDR2 from the germline V gene are MNHEY and SVGEGT. Between the trimmed V and J ends, which lost 5 bases and 8 bases, there was a span of 3 bases. CDR3 sequence reads: CASSPEAFF. The CDR3, as DNA: TGTGCCAGCAGTCCAGAAGCTTTCTTT.

This clonotype has a count of ten or more. The chain recombines TRBV7-2 with TRBJ2-1; D remains ambiguous. The CDR3 contains 11 residues. The germline V gene has CDR1 SGHTA and CDR2 FQGNSA. Trimming left V 5 bases short and J 9 bases short, with 8 bases between. DNA of the CDR3: TGTGCCAGCAGCCTGACTGGTGAGCAGTTCTTC. Its translation: CASSLTGEQFF.

At least ten counts were recorded for this clonotype. The gene calls are TRBV4-2 and TRBJ2-6; no clear D. Trimming cost V 10 bases and J 2 bases, with 15 bases left between them. This CDR3 comprises 15 residues. Germline values: CDR1 LGHNA, CDR2 YNFKEQ. CDR3 nucleotides: TGTGCCACCCTCGATGTAGGGACTGGGGCCAACGTCCTGACTTTC. Its translation is CATLDVGTGANVLTF.

The rearrangement links TRBV2 to TRBJ1-1; TRBD1 matches 8 bases. The CDR3 consists of 12 residues. V was pared by 7 bases and J by 4 bases, with 2 bases of the junction left unmatched. Germline V CDR1 and CDR2: SNHLY, FYNNEI. The CDR3 loop is CASMGTGTEAFF. The DNA for the CDR3 is TGTGCCAGCATGGGGACAGGCACTGAAGCTTTCTTT.

This clonotype came up many times. The chain uses TRBV4-2 and TRBJ2-3; 14 bases agree with TRBD2. This CDR3 has 21 residues. J was trimmed by 4 bases and V by 1 base; bases with no gene match: 16. Looked up from germline, CDR1 is LGHNA and CDR2 is YNFKEQ. CDR3 DNA: TGTGCCAGCAGCCAAGCAGTTAGCCTCGGACTAGCGGGGGGTCCCTCAGATACGCAGTATTTT. Its protein product is CASSQAVSLGLAGGPSDTQYF.

The CDR3 loop is CASSVGLRGNTF. As DNA, the CDR3 is TGTGCCAGCAGCGTAGGCCTTAGAGGCAACACCTTC. The V and J genes are TRBV9 and TRBJ1-2; D remains ambiguous. The CDR3 covers 12 residues. Germline V lookup: CDR1 SGDLS, CDR2 YYNGEE. V lost 0 bases to trimming and J lost 12 bases, with 12 bases between them.

This clonotype was seen a handful of times. The rearrangement links TRBV12-3 or TRBV12-4 to TRBJ1-1; D unresolved. The CDR3 extends over 14 amino acids. Trimming cost V 8 bases and J 0 bases, with 13 bases left between them. CDR3 coding DNA: TGTGCCAGCGGTCCTGGCATGATGAACACTGAAGCTTTCTTT. Translation gives CASGPGMMNTEAFF.

This clonotype occurred a few times. This rearrangement joins TRBV6-6 to TRBJ2-4; a weak D match, TRBD2 (6 bases). Per the germline V gene, CDR1 is MNHNY and CDR2 is SVGAGI (reference sequence). The CDR3 length is 18 residues. V was trimmed by 3 bases and J by 0 bases, leaving 18 bases between them. The CDR3 region is CASSYLGVGGLAKNIQYF. CDR3 nucleotides: TGTGCCAGCAGTTATCTAGGGGTGGGGGGACTAGCCAAAAACATTCAGTACTTC.

The table lists this clonotype with many counts. V and J are TRBV3-1 and TRBJ2-3; D might be TRBD1 (5 bases). Per germline, CDR1 LGHDT and CDR2 YNNKEL (reference sequence). The CDR3 totals 13 residues. Trimming cost V 1 base and J 6 bases, with 8 bases left between them. The DNA for the CDR3 is TGTGCCAGCAGCCAAGCCCACAGGGATACGCAGTATTTT. As protein: CASSQAHRDTQYF.

The V call is TRBV6-5, the J call TRBJ1-1; D call uncertain. Trimming left V 9 bases short and J 5 bases short, with 7 bases between. The CDR3 is made up of 10 amino acids. CDR1 and CDR2 from the germline V gene are MNHEY and SVGAGI. The CDR3 sequence: CARRGTEAFF. The CDR3 DNA reads TGTGCCAGAAGAGGGACTGAAGCTTTCTTT.

There are many counts of this clonotype. The rearrangement joins TRBV12-3 or TRBV12-4 to TRBJ1-4; a weak D match, TRBD1 (6 bases). CDR3 length: 17 amino acids. Trimming took 3 bases from V and 0 from J, leaving 14 bases between them. The CDR3 sequence: CASSLGPGESTNEKLFF. In DNA form, the CDR3 reads TGTGCCAGCAGTTTGGGGCCAGGGGAGTCAACTAATGAAAAACTGTTTTTT.

Ten or more counts support this clonotype. The chain carries TRBV12-3 or TRBV12-4 and TRBJ1-5, with unresolved D. Trimming removed 3 bases at V and 4 bases at J, with 4 bases between. The CDR3 has 12 residues. This CDR3 reads CASSLLNQPQHF. In nucleotides, the CDR3 is TGTGCCAGCAGTTTGCTTAATCAGCCCCAGCATTTT.

The chain is built from TRBV20-1 and TRBJ2-3; the match to TRBD2 covers 10 bases. Germline assignment: CDR1 DFQATT and CDR2 SNEGSKA (reference sequence). V dropped 3 bases and J dropped 1; count of bases not matched to a gene: 13. The CDR3 contains 18 residues. CDR3 DNA sequence: TGCAGTGCTAGGCACCCTCGGACTAGCGGAGAGTGCACAGATACGCAGTATTTT. Translation gives CSARHPRTSGECTDTQYF.

This clonotype has just a few counts. V usage is TRBV2 and J usage is TRBJ1-1; D call uncertain. CDR1 and CDR2 (germline): SNHLY, FYNNEI. Deletions cut 2 bases from V and 4 bases from J, with 11 bases between. The CDR3 runs to 14 residues. For the CDR3, the DNA is TGTGCCAGCAGTGAATGGGTAGCTAGCACTGAAGCTTTCTTT. As protein: CASSEWVASTEAFF. Based on the CDR3 plus reference TRBV2 and TRBJ1-1, the full variable domain is EPEVTQTPSHQVTQMGQEVILRCVPISNHLYFYWYRQILGQKVEFLVSFYNNEISEKSEIFDDQFSVERPDGSNFTLKIRSTKLEDSAMYFCASSEWVASTEAFFGQGTRLTVV.

There are a few counts of this clonotype. The V call is TRBV12-3 or TRBV12-4, the J call TRBJ1-5; a weak D match, TRBD1 (5 bases). Trimming took off 1 base at V and 6 bases at J, with 25 bases between the two ends. This CDR3 comprises 19 residues. This CDR3 is CASSLVGPVWGGHGQPQHF. In DNA form, the CDR3 reads TGTGCCAGCAGTTTAGTGGGGCCCGTATGGGGAGGCCATGGTCAGCCCCAGCATTTT.

This clonotype was counted between two and nine times. The CDR3 spells CASSHSLGDSEKLFF. CDR3 bases: TGTGCCAGCAGCCATTCCCTCGGTGATTCTGAAAAACTGTTTTTT. The V gene is TRBV3-1, the J gene TRBJ1-4, with D unresolved. This CDR3 has 15 residues. With 3 bases removed from V and 7 bases from J, the gap between germline ends came to 15 bases. The V gene's germline CDR1 is LGHDT and CDR2 YNNKEL (reference sequence).

This clonotype was seen a few times. The chain has TRBV27 and TRBJ1-5; D is perhaps TRBD1 (5 bases). CDR1 and CDR2 (germline): MNHEY, SMNVEV (reference sequence). V was shortened by 1 base and J by 0 bases, with 13 bases between the two germline ends. The CDR3 runs 17 residues. CDR3 DNA: TGTGCCAGCAGTTTATTGGGATCCGGGACTAGCAATCAGCCCCAGCATTTT. This encodes CASSLLGSGTSNQPQHF.

V usage is TRBV12-3 or TRBV12-4 and J usage is TRBJ1-2; D gene unclear. V was clipped by 6 bases and J by 3 bases, with 14 bases between them. CDR3 size: 14 residues. CDR3 region: CASSRTVSDYGYTF. As DNA, the CDR3 is TGTGCCAGCAGCCGCACCGTCAGCGACTATGGCTACACCTTC.

Many counts were recorded for this clonotype. The gene calls are TRBV10-3 and TRBJ2-7; tentative D call: TRBD2 (5 bases). V was pared by 10 bases and J by 3 bases, with 19 bases between. This CDR3 is built from 14 residues. Germline CDR1 reads ENHRY; CDR2 reads SYGVKD. CDR3 sequence reads: CASASTKPDYEQYF. DNA for the CDR3: TGTGCCAGCGCGTCGACTAAGCCCGACTACGAGCAGTACTTC.

This clonotype was seen a handful of times. This chain connects TRBV20-1 to TRBJ2-5, with 7 bases matching TRBD1. The length of the CDR3 is 14 residues. CDR1 is DFQATT and CDR2 is SNEGSKA in the germline V gene (reference sequence). V was clipped by 6 bases and J by 0 bases; unmatched bases: 7. The CDR3: CSAAKGQNQETQYF. CDR3 DNA sequence: TGCAGTGCCGCAAAGGGACAGAACCAAGAGACCCAGTACTTC.

This clonotype was found a few times. This chain uses TRBV20-1 with TRBJ1-3; no clear D gene. V was cut by 0 bases and J by 0 bases, with 12 bases left in between. The CDR3 loop spans 16 amino acids. Germline CDR1 is DFQATT and CDR2 is SNEGSKA (reference sequence). CDR3 coding DNA: TGCAGTGCTAGAGATACCTTTAAACCCTCTGGAAACACCATATATTTT. It encodes CSARDTFKPSGNTIYF.